A single sample is the source of the 29 T cell receptor beta chains below, sequenced in a study of Ad26.COV2.S vaccination and SARS-CoV-2 variants. Generated by immunoSEQ multiplex PCR, the TCRdb table keeps only in-frame clones and is missing some. The sample has a few hundred thousand clones; roughly 90% are singletons. Sample treatment: about 20 received Ad26.COV2.S at low or high dose, single or two shots; about 5 received placebo; per-sample allocation not given. Collection of the samples took place on day 63 after the first injection of vaccine or placebo. The sample here was peripheral blood, taken in a trial of Ad26.COV2.S vaccine versus placebo. The source is a person aged 18 to 59 who received the Ad26.COV2.S COVID-19 vaccine or a placebo.

The chain employs TRBV7-2 and TRBJ2-3; the match to TRBD2 covers 14 bases. Losses at the gene ends were 5 bases for V and 4 bases for J; bases not matched to a gene: 5. Germline V gene data show CDR1 as SGHTA and CDR2 as FQGNSA. The length of the CDR3 is 16 residues. The DNA for the CDR3 is TGTGCCAGCAGCCTCGGGACTAGCGGGGGAGCAGATACGCAGTATTTT. This encodes CASSLGTSGGADTQYF.

The V and J genes are TRBV2 and TRBJ2-5, with D possibly called TRBD1 or TRBD2 (5 bases each). The CDR3 spans 13 residues. V was shortened by 7 bases and J by 5 bases, with 14 bases between the two germline ends. Germline V gene data show CDR1 as SNHLY and CDR2 as FYNNEI. The CDR3 loop is CASTRGPLETQYF. Written as DNA, the CDR3 is TGTGCCAGCACCCGGGGACCCCTGGAGACCCAGTACTTC.

The chain combines TRBV27 with TRBJ1-6; 7 bases are shared with TRBD1. The CDR3 is 20 amino acids. V trimming: 6 bases; J trimming: 7 bases; junction bases outside the gene matches: 24. The germline V gene has CDR1 MNHEY and CDR2 SMNVEV (reference sequence). The DNA for the CDR3 is TGTGCCAGCAGCCCTTCCCGACAGGGATTTTTTCCCTTAGAGAATTCACCCCTCCACTTT. Its protein is CASSPSRQGFFPLENSPLHF.

The V and J genes are TRBV4-3 and TRBJ1-2; D might be TRBD1 (5 bases). V lost 0 bases, J lost 2 bases, and 10 bases lay in between. Germline V CDR1 and CDR2: LGHNA, YSLEER. The CDR3 extends over 15 amino acids. The CDR3 bases are TGCGCCAGCAGCCAAGATTTACAGGCCAACTATGGCTACACCTTC. It yields the protein CASSQDLQANYGYTF.

The V gene is TRBV7-8, the J gene TRBJ2-5; 7 bases are a match to TRBD1. Unmatched junction bases numbered 8, after V lost 5 bases and J lost 5 bases. The CDR3 is 14 residues long. Germline V gene sequence: CDR1 SGHVS, CDR2 FQNEAQ. For the CDR3, the DNA is TGTGCCAGCAGCCCGGACAGGAACGGGGAGACCCAGTACTTC. This gives the protein CASSPDRNGETQYF. The full variable domain, with the rest looked up from reference TRBV7-8 and TRBJ2-5, is GAGVSQSPRYKVAKRGQDVALRCDPISGHVSLFWYQQALGQGPEFLTYFQNEAQLDKSGLPSDRFFAERPEGSVSTLKIQRTQQEDSAVYLCASSPDRNGETQYFGPGTRLLVL.

The chain uses TRBV25-1 and TRBJ1-1, with TRBD1 identical over 10 bases. The CDR3 totals 12 residues. V lost 6 bases to trimming and J lost 11 bases; unmatched junction nucleotides: 6. Germline-derived CDR1 and CDR2 are MGHDK and SYGVNS. In DNA, the CDR3 is TGTGCCAGCAGGAGGACAGGGGGGTGGGCTTTCTTT. As protein: CASRRTGGWAFF.

The J gene is TRBJ1-2, the V gene TRBV7-2; 9 bases are shared with TRBD1. The germline V gene encodes CDR1 SGHTA and CDR2 FQGNSA. With V trimmed by 4 bases and J by 5 bases, 5 bases remained unmatched. The CDR3 length is 14 residues. CDR3 coding DNA: TGTGCCAGCAGCTCCGGACAGGGGACGTATGGCTACACCTTC. Protein sequence: CASSSGQGTYGYTF.

The rearrangement joins TRBV12-3 or TRBV12-4 to TRBJ2-7, with D unresolved. V was cut by 8 bases and J by 4 bases, with 9 bases left in between. The CDR3 has 11 amino acids. CDR3 sequence reads: CASGTGYEQYF. CDR3 in DNA: TGTGCCAGCGGTACGGGTTACGAGCAGTACTTC.

A word on this clone: This sample includes further DNA sequences coding for the same CDR3. The chain joins TRBV5-1 to TRBJ2-7; D not resolved. Trimming removed 0 bases from V and 3 bases from J, with 4 bases in between. The CDR3 consists of 12 residues. CDR1 is SGHRS, CDR2 YFSETQ, per germline. The CDR3 here is CASSLVGYEQYF. The CDR3 region has the DNA TGCGCCAGCAGCTTGGTGGGCTACGAGCAGTACTTC.

The V and J genes are TRBV7-6 and TRBJ2-7; no reliable D call. Germline CDR1 SGHVS, CDR2 FNYEAQ. Trimming pared 5 bases from V and 4 bases from J, leaving 18 bases between. The CDR3 runs to 15 residues. The CDR3 loop is CASSRSPAYQYEQYF. The CDR3 DNA sequence: TGTGCCAGCAGCCGGTCACCGGCATATCAATACGAGCAGTACTTC.

The V gene is TRBV7-2, the J gene TRBJ2-7; D perhaps matches TRBD1 (5 bases). The CDR3 is made up of 13 amino acids. V was trimmed by 8 bases and J by 1 base, leaving 12 bases between them. Per germline, CDR1 SGHTA and CDR2 FQGNSA. The CDR3 DNA reads as TGTGCCAGCGGAGAGACAGAGTCCTACGAGCAGTACTTC. Amino acid sequence: CASGETESYEQYF.

J is TRBJ1-6 and V is TRBV18; D unclear. The germline V and J ends were trimmed by 2 bases and 4 bases, with 12 bases remaining between them. The CDR3 is made up of 16 amino acids. Looked up from germline, CDR1 is KGHSH and CDR2 is LQKENI. CDR3 sequence (DNA): TGTGCCAGCTCACCAGTCCCCAGAATATATAATTCACCCCTCCACTTT. It is translated as CASSPVPRIYNSPLHF.

In regard to this clone: The same CDR3 can be traced to other DNA sequences in this sample. The CDR3 is CASSQRGDTQPQHF. The CDR3 region has the DNA TGCGCCAGCAGCCAAAGGGGCGATACCCAGCCCCAGCATTTT. V gene TRBV4-3 combines with J gene TRBJ1-5, with D possibly TRBD1 on 5 matching bases. Trimming removed 2 bases at V and 7 bases at J, with 12 bases between. In germline, CDR1 is LGHNA, CDR2 YSLEER. This CDR3 region has 14 residues.

The chain is built from TRBV15 and TRBJ2-7, with 8 bases fitting TRBD1. The CDR3 spans 15 residues. The germline V gene has CDR1 LNHNV and CDR2 YYDKDF (reference sequence). The V segment lost 6 bases and the J segment 1 base; nucleotides outside the gene matches: 8. CDR3 loop: CATRGGTGLSYEQYF. CDR3 nucleotide sequence: TGTGCCACCAGAGGGGGGACAGGTCTTTCCTACGAGCAGTACTTC.

This chain uses TRBV12-3 or TRBV12-4 with TRBJ2-7; D not resolved. Trimming removed 3 bases at V and 2 bases at J, with 8 bases between. CDR3 length equals 13 residues. The CDR3 DNA reads as TGTGCCAGCAGTTTTAGCTCCCCCTACGAGCAGTACTTC. This translates into CASSFSSPYEQYF.

CDR3 bases: TGTGCCAGCAGCCAAACCCAAGAGACCCAGTACTTC. Its translation: CASSQTQETQYF. The chain joins TRBV3-1 (or the pseudogene TRBV3-2) to TRBJ2-5; no definite D call. Trimming shortened V by 2 bases and J by 1 base, and 2 bases separated the two germline ends. The germline CDR1 and CDR2 sequences are LGHDT and YNNKEL (reference sequence). The CDR3 extends over 12 amino acids.

The V call is TRBV28, the J call TRBJ2-5; 11 bases match TRBD2. The CDR3 has 14 amino acids. The V gene end was trimmed by 7 bases and the J gene end by 4 bases; junction bases not matched to a gene: 5. Germline V gives CDR1 MDHEN, CDR2 SYDVKM. CDR3 residues: CASTVAGGRETQYF. The CDR3 bases are TGTGCCAGCACCGTAGCGGGGGGGCGAGAGACCCAGTACTTC.

The gene calls are TRBV14 and TRBJ2-7; 9 positions agree with TRBD1. The CDR3 contains 18 residues. Losses at the gene ends were 5 bases for V and 0 bases for J; bases not matched to a gene: 14. Germline CDR1 SGHDN, CDR2 FVKESK. The CDR3 loop reads CASSSHSPGQGNSYEQYF. The DNA for the CDR3 is TGTGCCAGCAGCTCACACTCGCCGGGACAGGGAAACTCCTACGAGCAGTACTTC.

The V call is TRBV6-5, the J call TRBJ2-1, with TRBD1 matching over 8 bases. V lost 10 bases and J lost 16; bases outside the gene matches: 24. The CDR3 length is 15 residues. Germline V gene data show CDR1 as MNHEY and CDR2 as SVGAGI. The CDR3 region has the DNA TGTGCCACAAGCACTCGGACAGGGCCCCAACGCCGCCGATTCTTC. Protein: CATSTRTGPQRRRFF.

The chain employs TRBV7-2 and TRBJ1-6, with D perhaps TRBD1 (5 bases). CDR1 is SGHTA and CDR2 is FQGNSA in the germline V gene. V lost 1 base and J 7 bases, leaving 8 bases between the germline ends. The CDR3 totals 14 residues. CDR3 loop: CASSLGTQNSPLHF. The CDR3 nucleotides read TGTGCCAGCAGCTTAGGGACACAGAATTCACCCCTCCACTTT. Variable domain in full (rest from reference TRBV7-2 and TRBJ1-6): GAGVSQSPSNKVTEKGKDVELRCDPISGHTALYWYRQSLGQGLEFLIYFQGNSAPDKSGLPSDRFSAERTGGSVSTLTIQRTQQEDSAVYLCASSLGTQNSPLHFGNGTRLTVT.

The V call is TRBV5-1, the J call TRBJ1-6; the D gene is possibly TRBD1 (5 bases). Germline lookup yields CDR1 SGHRS and CDR2 YFSETQ. The CDR3 is 14 amino acids. Trimming left V 4 bases short and J 7 bases short, with 12 bases between. The DNA for the CDR3 is TGCGCCAGCAGCCGGGACTTCCAAAATTCACCCCTCCACTTT. Residues: CASSRDFQNSPLHF.

In its sample, this clone was seen once. CDR3 nucleotides: TGTGCCAGCACCACTGAAATATCACGAGGTCCTTACGAGCAGTACTTC. The encoded protein is CASTTEISRGPYEQYF. The chain has TRBV28 and TRBJ2-7; no clear D. The CDR3 is 16 residues long. V was trimmed by 7 bases and J by 4 bases, leaving 23 bases between them. The germline CDR1 and CDR2 sequences are MDHEN and SYDVKM. The variable domain in full, with the rest retrieved from reference TRBV28 and TRBJ2-7, is DVKVTQSSRYLVKRTGEKVFLECVQDMDHENMFWYRQDPGLGLRLIYFSYDVKMKEKGDIPEGYSVSREKKERFSLILESASTNQTSMYLCASTTEISRGPYEQYFGPGTRLTVT.

This clone was picked up a small number of times. The chain combines TRBV5-1 with TRBJ2-2; D is unresolved. This CDR3 contains 16 residues. V lost 0 bases and J lost 2, with 11 bases in between. Germline-derived CDR1 and CDR2 are SGHRS and YFSETQ. CDR3 bases: TGCGCCAGCAGCTTGGTCCCAGCTACTAACACCGGGGAGCTGTTTTTT. Translated: CASSLVPATNTGELFF.

J is TRBJ1-2 and V is TRBV4-1, with D possibly TRBD1 on 5 matching bases. Looked up from germline, CDR1 is MGHRA and CDR2 is YSYEKL. Trimming pared 3 bases from V and 0 bases from J, leaving 17 bases between. CDR3 length: 17 residues. CDR3 sequence reads: CASSQTIIRDPNYGYTF. CDR3 DNA sequence: TGCGCCAGCAGCCAGACGATAATCAGGGATCCTAACTATGGCTACACCTTC.

V gene TRBV5-1 combines with J gene TRBJ2-2; 10 bases are shared with TRBD1. CDR1 and CDR2 (germline): SGHRS, YFSETQ. The CDR3 has 16 residues. Germline trimming cut 3 bases from V and 5 bases from J; bases unmatched to any gene: 7. CDR3 region: CASSSRTGGNTGELFF. The CDR3 DNA follows: TGCGCCAGCAGCTCCCGGACAGGGGGAAATACCGGGGAGCTGTTTTTT.

The rearrangement uses TRBV7-9 and TRBJ2-7, with D hard to call. The CDR3 spans 14 residues. CDR1 SEHNR and CDR2 FQNEAQ come from the germline V gene (reference sequence). V was trimmed by 5 bases and J by 0 bases, leaving 11 bases between them. The CDR3, as DNA: TGTGCCAGCAGCCAGCCTCATATCTCCTACGAGCAGTACTTC. It translates to CASSQPHISYEQYF. Based on the CDR3 plus reference TRBV7-9 and TRBJ2-7, the full variable domain is DTGVSQNPRHKITKRGQNVTFRCDPISEHNRLYWYRQTLGQGPEFLTYFQNEAQLEKSRLLSDRFSAERPKGSFSTLEIQRTEQGDSAMYLCASSQPHISYEQYFGPGTRLTVT.

The chain recombines TRBV12-5 with TRBJ2-2; tentative D call: TRBD1 (5 bases). The CDR3 runs to 17 residues. V lost 4 bases, J lost 0 bases, and 15 bases lay in between. The V gene's germline CDR1 is LGHNT and CDR2 FRNRAP. CDR3 residues: CASGSNQQDTNTGELFF. Here the CDR3 DNA reads TGTGCTAGTGGTTCTAATCAACAGGACACGAACACCGGGGAGCTGTTTTTT.

This clone was recorded a few times. V usage is TRBV27 and J usage is TRBJ2-3; D might be TRBD1 (5 bases). V lost 6 bases and J 0 bases, leaving 10 bases between the germline ends. The germline CDR1 and CDR2 sequences are MNHEY and SMNVEV (reference sequence). CDR3 length equals 14 residues. The CDR3 sequence: CASRPRESTDTQYF. The CDR3, as DNA: TGTGCCAGCAGACCCAGGGAAAGCACAGATACGCAGTATTTT.

The V call is TRBV28, the J call TRBJ1-2; possibly TRBD1 for D (6 bases). The length of the CDR3 is 12 residues. The V and J ends lost 5 bases and 7 bases respectively, with 11 bases between them. Germline CDR1 and CDR2: MDHEN and SYDVKM. CDR3 coding DNA: TGTGCCAGCAGTCCGCACAGGGTTGGCTACACCTTC. Translated, it gives CASSPHRVGYTF.